This T cell receptor beta chain was sequenced for a study of T cell clones after liver transplantation. Looking at the study overall: In this trial, immunosuppression withdrawal was attempted within 2 years of liver transplant.

This table comes from immunoSEQ multiplex PCR, and its TCRdb copy is limited to in-frame clones, with some not included. This sample carries just over 60,000 clones, 70% to 75% of them seen once, and the ten largest clones take 15%. CDR1 and CDR2 from the germline V gene are MNHNS and SASEGT. This CDR3 region has 13 residues. Trimming cost V 6 bases and J 6 bases, with 12 bases left between them. The chain has TRBV6-1 and TRBJ1-5, with no clear D. The sequence was obtained from a human donor who received a liver transplant. The sequenced sample was CD4+ T cells from blood, obtained before liver transplant. The CDR3: CASSLDMSQPQHF. In DNA form, the CDR3 reads TGTGCCAGCAGCCTTGACATGTCTCAGCCCCAGCATTTT.